This T cell receptor beta chain was captured in a study of OX40 agonist ivuxolimab in advanced cancers. In the study overall: Patients were given ivuxolimab, an antibody that agonizes OX40 (CD134). Partial responses occurred in three patients (one hepatocellular carcinoma, two cutaneous melanoma). The mean age was around 56 years, ranging from 23 to 79, with around four fifths of participants male.

Study-wide results and caveats: CD4+ and CD8+ blood T cells expanded clonally by week 6 at 0.1 to 3.0 mg/kg.

Notes on this clone: Its cognate antigen is unknown.

The CDR3 is 20 residues long. Germline loops: CDR1 SGHNT, CDR2 YYREEE (reference sequence). V was clipped by 3 bases and J by 1 base; unmatched bases: 18. Clones were sequenced by immunoSEQ multiplex PCR, and TCRdb holds only the in-frame ones, with some missing. The sample has fewer than 120,000 clones, about 92% seen once. This rearrangement joins TRBV5-4 to TRBJ2-3; 9 bases are a match to TRBD2. The input for sequencing was CD4+ or CD8+ T cells sorted from blood, taken in a trial of the OX40 agonist ivuxolimab. The sequence was obtained from an adult with an advanced solid tumor such as melanoma, head and neck, liver or kidney cancer. CDR3 region: CASSSLRSGRILLGTDTQYF. In nucleotides, the CDR3 is TGTGCCAGCAGCTCATTACGTAGCGGGAGAATTTTGTTGGGCACAGATACGCAGTATTTT.